This TCR beta chain came from a study of blood T cell repertoires in COVID-19. This study enrolled people aged roughly 18 to 89 from about 26 US geographic areas. Recovered Cohort 3 donors showed two negative PCRs, clearance, or symptom resolution. Clones were read by immunoSEQ multiplex PCR, and TCRdb kept only the in-frame ones, dropping some. This sample yields 150,000 to 180,000 clones, of which roughly 80% are seen a single time; about 7.2% belongs to the top ten. Looked up from germline, CDR1 is MGHRA and CDR2 is YSYEKL. The CDR3 is 17 amino acids. The V segment lost 0 bases and the J segment 9 bases; nucleotides outside the gene matches: 12.

The sample was PBMCs or T cells enriched from blood (not recorded which). The genes are TRBV4-1 and TRBJ2-1; the match to TRBD1 covers 9 bases. The sequence was obtained from a man in his fifties or sixties who had recovered from COVID-19. The CDR3 protein is CASSQEGTGKGYREQFF. Here the CDR3 DNA reads TGCGCCAGCAGCCAAGAAGGGACAGGGAAAGGCTATCGTGAGCAGTTCTTC.